Listed below are T cell receptor beta chains from one sample, sequenced in a study of T cell responses to AZD1222 COVID-19 vaccine. Using immunoSEQ multiplex PCR, the repertoire was profiled, and TCRdb retains in-frame clones only, with some absent. This table holds tens of thousands of clones, about 90% found once. The sample was peripheral blood, taken on day 0 of AZD1222 vaccination. The receptor set was obtained from an adult in good health. Both conserved end residues are trimmed from each CDR3.

v_gene: TRBV18; CDR3aa: ASSVSGTPYEQY
v_gene: TRBV5-6; CDR3aa: ASSFPGENTEAF
v_gene: TRBV6-5; CDR3aa: ASSPAVGVADEQY
v_gene: TRBV6-5; CDR3aa: ASSYSGGRSTDTQY
v_gene: TRBV7-2; CDR3aa: ASSTGQGKQTQY
v_gene: TRBV30; CDR3aa: AWSGTSGRAILQY
v_gene: TRBV4-1; CDR3aa: ASSYSPPGTRIQETQY
v_gene: TRBV4-3; CDR3aa: ASSQDVAGGPWY
v_gene: TRBV4-1; CDR3aa: ASSRDRSGEQY
v_gene: TRBV18; CDR3aa: ATQQPQRGETQY
v_gene: TRBV9; CDR3aa: ASSRRGHDNQPQH
v_gene: TRBV10-3; CDR3aa: AISESTRGEYNEQF
v_gene: TRBV5-1; CDR3aa: ASSLSGRADNEQF
v_gene: TRBV15; CDR3aa: ATSRDPRGTGANVLT
v_gene: TRBV19; CDR3aa: ASSRAATEAF
v_gene: TRBV18; CDR3aa: ASSGQKDYEQY
v_gene: TRBV5-1; CDR3aa: ASSFWTAAGNYGYT
v_gene: TRBV5-1; CDR3aa: ASSLRGITNTGELF
v_gene: TRBV6-4; CDR3aa: ASSLSGGAYNEQF
v_gene: TRBV3-1/TRBV3-2; CDR3aa: ASSPLAGTDTQY
v_gene: TRBV4-3; CDR3aa: ASSQDGGTGGLNYGYT
v_gene: TRBV10-1; CDR3aa: ASSESPGLDTGELF
v_gene: TRBV4-1; CDR3aa: ASSQAGPYEQY
v_gene: TRBV20-1; CDR3aa: SASHPRGVPHEQY
v_gene: TRBV19; CDR3aa: ASRSRRTEAF
v_gene: TRBV7-9; CDR3aa: ASTPRGVGRTEAF
v_gene: TRBV24-1; CDR3aa: ATSDSGTGSWSSYNEQF
v_gene: TRBV3-1/TRBV3-2; CDR3aa: ASTQGRSHEKLF
v_gene: TRBV11-2; CDR3aa: ASSLRLAGGADTQY
v_gene: TRBV29-1; CDR3aa: SVDFGGYNTEAF
v_gene: TRBV12-3/TRBV12-4; CDR3aa: ASSLQLNTEAF
v_gene: TRBV18; CDR3aa: ASSPLLGQAVNTIY
v_gene: TRBV27; CDR3aa: ASSLTPRTNTEAF
v_gene: TRBV29-1; CDR3aa: SAWTSGVYNEQF
v_gene: TRBV13; CDR3aa: ASSPPRRVVPHYEQY
v_gene: TRBV30; CDR3aa: AWLGGAMNTEAF
v_gene: TRBV7-9; CDR3aa: ASSLGTGGKYTGELF
v_gene: TRBV28; CDR3aa: ASSSPQGRGYT
v_gene: TRBV5-1; CDR3aa: ASSEGTVYEQY
v_gene: TRBV27; CDR3aa: ASSLGRRNEQF
v_gene: TRBV29-1; CDR3aa: SVEATGRKNTIY
v_gene: TRBV30; CDR3aa: ACAGGELF
v_gene: TRBV4-2; CDR3aa: ASSRGAGTDPSTDTQY
v_gene: TRBV28; CDR3aa: ASSVPGQVLRPQH
v_gene: TRBV9; CDR3aa: ASSVGGGDFRYNEQF
v_gene: TRBV27; CDR3aa: ASTRGTDSYNEQF
v_gene: TRBV7-8; CDR3aa: ASRPRRTTDTQY
v_gene: TRBV5-6; CDR3aa: ASSLEADQPQH
v_gene: TRBV6-5; CDR3aa: ASSYSGGSYYNEQF
v_gene: TRBV30; CDR3aa: AWSQKGSDQPQH
v_gene: TRBV27; CDR3aa: ASSQRLAGDDVQF